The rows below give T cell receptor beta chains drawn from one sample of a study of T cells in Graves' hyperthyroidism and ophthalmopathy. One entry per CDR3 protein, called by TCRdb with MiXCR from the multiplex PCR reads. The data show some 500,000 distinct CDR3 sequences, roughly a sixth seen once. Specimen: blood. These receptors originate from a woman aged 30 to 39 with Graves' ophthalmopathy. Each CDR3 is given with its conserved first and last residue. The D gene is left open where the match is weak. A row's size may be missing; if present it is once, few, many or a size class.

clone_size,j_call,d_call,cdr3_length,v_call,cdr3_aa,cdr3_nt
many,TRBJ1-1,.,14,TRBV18,CASSLPASHTLAFF,TGTGCCAGCTCACTGCCGGCCTCTCACACCTTGGCTTTCTTT
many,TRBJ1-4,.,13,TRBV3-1,CASSLPGTEKLFF,TGTGCCAGCAGCCTACCCGGGACGGAAAAACTGTTTTTT
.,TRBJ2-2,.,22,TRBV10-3,CAISDQIRQGMASGPRGGELFF,TGTGCCATCAGTGACCAGATACGACAGGGGATGGCTAGCGGCCCTCGGGGCGGGGAGCTGTTTTTT
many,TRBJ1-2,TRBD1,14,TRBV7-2,CASSRDSSSYGYTF,TGTGCCAGCAGCCGGGACAGTTCATCCTATGGCTACACCTTC
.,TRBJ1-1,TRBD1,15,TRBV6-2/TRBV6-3,CASSLRDRGNTEAFF,TGTGCCAGCAGCTTAAGGGACAGGGGGAACACTGAAGCTTTCTTT
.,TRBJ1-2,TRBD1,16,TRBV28,CASSLVRDRGRVGYTF,TGTGCCAGCAGTTTAGTCCGGGACAGGGGGCGGGTAGGCTACACCTTC
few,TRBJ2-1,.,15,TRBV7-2,CASSLGELLHNEQFF,TGTGCCAGCAGCTTAGGAGAACTCCTCCACAATGAGCAGTTCTTC
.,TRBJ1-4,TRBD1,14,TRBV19,CASRRQGEDEKLFF,TGTGCCAGTAGACGACAGGGAGAAGATGAAAAACTGTTTTTT
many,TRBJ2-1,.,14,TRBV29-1,CSVEGSGPYNEQFF,TGCAGCGTTGAAGGGAGTGGGCCCTACAATGAGCAGTTCTTC
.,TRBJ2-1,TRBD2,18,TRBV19,CASSPGRLAGSYYNEQFF,TGTGCCAGTAGTCCGGGGCGGCTAGCGGGTTCTTACTACAATGAGCAGTTCTTC
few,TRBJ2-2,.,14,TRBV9,CASRPSPNTGELFF,TGTGCCAGCAGGCCAAGCCCGAACACCGGGGAGCTGTTTTTT
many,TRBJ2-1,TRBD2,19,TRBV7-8,CASSPPTGASGRVVNEQFF,TGTGCCAGCAGCCCACCCACCGGGGCTAGCGGGAGAGTCGTCAATGAGCAGTTCTTC
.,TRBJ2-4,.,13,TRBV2,CASKGLDKNIQYF,TGTGCCAGCAAGGGGTTGGACAAAAACATTCAGTACTTC
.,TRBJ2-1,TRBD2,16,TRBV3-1,CASSQVKLAGEGEQFF,TGTGCCAGCAGCCAAGTCAAACTAGCGGGAGAGGGGGAGCAGTTCTTC
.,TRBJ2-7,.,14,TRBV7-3,CASSTSSATYEQYF,TGTGCCAGCAGCACATCTAGCGCCACCTACGAGCAGTACTTC
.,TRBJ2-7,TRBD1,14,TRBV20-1,CSASPAGGLYEQYF,TGCAGTGCCAGCCCCGCAGGGGGCCTTTACGAGCAGTACTTC
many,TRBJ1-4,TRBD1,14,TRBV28,CASRTGTGGEKLFF,TGTGCCAGCAGAACCGGGACAGGGGGTGAAAAACTGTTTTTT
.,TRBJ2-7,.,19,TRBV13,CASSSPRGTPEFNTYEQYF,TGTGCCAGCAGCTCGCCCCGCGGGACGCCGGAATTTAATACCTACGAGCAGTACTTC
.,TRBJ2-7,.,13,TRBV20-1,CSARDRGDYEQYF,TGCAGTGCTAGAGATAGGGGAGACTACGAGCAGTACTTC
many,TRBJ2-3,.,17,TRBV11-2,CASSFDLRRERTDTQYF,TGTGCCAGCAGCTTCGACCTCCGGCGGGAACGCACAGATACGCAGTATTTT
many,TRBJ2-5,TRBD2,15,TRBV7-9,CASSVGTSAGETQYF,TGTGCCAGCAGCGTTGGGACTAGCGCGGGGGAGACCCAGTACTTC
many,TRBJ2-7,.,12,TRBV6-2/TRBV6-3,CASSSDWNEQYF,TGTGCCAGCAGTTCCGACTGGAACGAGCAGTACTTC
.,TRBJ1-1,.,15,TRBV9,CASSVTPNPNTEAFF,TGTGCCAGCAGCGTCACCCCCAATCCCAACACTGAAGCTTTCTTT
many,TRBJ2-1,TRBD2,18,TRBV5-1,CASSYPLADPVSYNEQFF,TGCGCCAGCAGCTATCCACTAGCGGATCCGGTCTCCTACAATGAGCAGTTCTTC
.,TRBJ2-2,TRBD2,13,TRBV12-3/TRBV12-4,CASRGRGGGELFF,TGTGCCAGCAGGGGCCGGGGGGGCGGGGAGCTGTTTTTT
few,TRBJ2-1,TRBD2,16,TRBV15,CATSRDLGTSGSEQFF,TGTGCCACCAGCAGAGATCTAGGGACTAGCGGGAGCGAGCAGTTCTTC
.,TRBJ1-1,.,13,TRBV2,CASIGVRDTEAFF,TGTGCCAGCATTGGAGTTAGGGACACTGAAGCTTTCTTT
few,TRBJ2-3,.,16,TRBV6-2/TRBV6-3,CASSYRNVGGTDTQYF,TGTGCCAGCAGTTACCGCAACGTCGGGGGTACGGATACGCAGTATTTT
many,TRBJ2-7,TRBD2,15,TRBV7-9,CASSWASGRASEQYF,TGTGCCAGCAGCTGGGCAAGCGGGAGGGCAAGCGAGCAGTACTTC